These 13 T cell receptor beta chains were all obtained from the same sample, sequenced in a study of memory CD4+ T cells and cytomegalovirus serostatus. Libraries were prepared by immunoSEQ multiplex PCR; TCRdb keeps only in-frame clonotypes and omits some of them. The sample has 45,000 to 50,000 clones, around 74% seen once. Single viable CD3+CD4+CD8-CD45RO+ cells were sorted as the memory CD4+ T cells. The sample consisted of memory CD4+ T cells from blood. The source is an adult in good health and CMV-seronegative.

The table lists this clone with a few counts. Distinct nucleotide sequences in the sample also encode this CDR3. The chain couples TRBV5-1 to TRBJ1-1; D is ambiguous. The CDR3 has 14 amino acids. V dropped 0 bases and J dropped 4 bases, with 10 bases sitting between them. Germline V gene sequence: CDR1 SGHRS, CDR2 YFSETQ. CDR3 protein: CASSLARGRTEAFF. CDR3 nucleotides: TGCGCCAGCAGCTTGGCCCGAGGGCGCACTGAAGCTTTCTTT.

The V call is TRBV27, the J call TRBJ2-7; 11 bases fit TRBD2. Losses at the gene ends were 5 bases for V and 3 bases for J; bases not matched to a gene: 6. CDR3 length: 15 residues. The V gene's germline CDR1 is MNHEY and CDR2 SMNVEV (reference sequence). CDR3 region: CASSVGLAGLYEQYF. For the CDR3, the DNA is TGTGCCAGCAGTGTAGGACTAGCGGGCCTCTACGAGCAGTACTTC.

V is TRBV5-4 and J is TRBJ2-3, with TRBD2 matching over 13 bases. Unmatched junction bases numbered 10, after V lost 3 bases and J lost 0 bases. The CDR3 loop spans 19 amino acids. CDR1 SGHNT and CDR2 YYREEE come from the germline V gene (reference sequence). CDR3 nucleotide sequence: TGTGCCAGCAGCTGGGATACTAGCGGGGGGGCGGGAAGCACAGATACGCAGTATTTT. This codes for CASSWDTSGGAGSTDTQYF.

The J gene is TRBJ1-2, the V gene TRBV7-9; D ambiguous. The V gene lost 7 bases and the J gene lost 1 base, with 19 bases spanning the gap. Germline CDR1 reads SEHNR; CDR2 reads FQNEAQ (reference sequence). The CDR3 has 16 residues. The CDR3, as DNA: TGTGCCAGCAACCATTTGGGCGGCAATCTTAACTATGGCTACACCTTC. Translating gives CASNHLGGNLNYGYTF.

J is TRBJ2-3 and V is TRBV11-2, with TRBD1 as a possible D gene (6 bases). Trimming cost V 5 bases and J 0 bases, with 12 bases left between them. CDR3 length equals 15 residues. The germline V gene has CDR1 SGHAT and CDR2 FQNNGV. The CDR3 DNA reads TGTGCCAGCAGCGTCAGGGGCGCAAGCACAGATACGCAGTATTTT. Amino acids: CASSVRGASTDTQYF.

This clone was counted once. V gene TRBV18 combines with J gene TRBJ2-7, with a weak D call TRBD1 (6 bases). CDR3 length equals 13 residues. Looked up from germline, CDR1 is KGHSH and CDR2 is LQKENI. V lost 7 bases and J lost 6, with 16 bases in between. Here the CDR3 reads CASLGSPGAEQYF. CDR3 in DNA: TGTGCCAGCTTGGGCTCCCCAGGGGCCGAGCAGTACTTC. The complete variable domain, with remaining parts taken from reference TRBV18 and TRBJ2-7, reads NAGVMQNPRHLVRRRGQEARLRCSPMKGHSHVYWYRQLPEEGLKFMVYLQKENIIDESGMPKERFSAEFPKEGPSILRIQQVVRGDSAAYFCASLGSPGAEQYFGPGTRLTVT.

This chain uses TRBV6-1 with TRBJ1-5; TRBD1 agrees at 9 bases. Germline values: CDR1 MNHNS, CDR2 SASEGT. This CDR3 region has 15 residues. V dropped 6 bases and J dropped 1; count of bases not matched to a gene: 4. The CDR3 sequence is CASRTQGASNQPQHF. For the CDR3, the DNA is TGTGCCAGCAGAACACAGGGGGCAAGCAATCAGCCCCAGCATTTT.

The rearrangement links TRBV7-2 to TRBJ2-7; 11 bases align to TRBD2. CDR1 is SGHTA, CDR2 FQGNSA, per germline. This CDR3 spans 16 amino acids. The V and J ends lost 2 bases and 4 bases, in that order; junction bases with no gene match: 7. The CDR3, as DNA: TGTGCCAGCAGCTTAAGTCTAGCGGGGGGAGCGTACGAGCAGTACTTC. Protein product: CASSLSLAGGAYEQYF.

This rearrangement joins TRBV7-7 to TRBJ2-5, with D unclear. Trimming stripped 5 bases from V and 5 bases from J, with 9 bases between. Germline-derived CDR1 and CDR2 are SSHAT and FNYEAQ (reference sequence). CDR3 length: 12 amino acids. CDR3 in amino acids: CASSPDGETQYF. The CDR3 DNA reads as TGTGCCAGCAGCCCGGACGGGGAGACCCAGTACTTC.

The chain combines TRBV5-6 with TRBJ1-2; 7 nucleotides align to TRBD1. The germline V gene has CDR1 SGHDT and CDR2 YYEEEE. This CDR3 is built from 15 residues. Trimming cost V 3 bases and J 4 bases; bases outside gene matches: 9. CDR3 nucleotide sequence: TGTGCCAGCAGCTACGGACAGGCCGCACTCTATGGCTACACCTTC. Translating it yields CASSYGQAALYGYTF.

This chain links TRBV5-1 with TRBJ1-2, with 11 positions matching TRBD1. The CDR3 is 15 residues long. V lost 0 bases and J lost 3; bases outside the gene matches: 1. Germline-derived CDR1 and CDR2 are SGHRS and YFSETQ. The CDR3 loop is CASSLEGQGDYGYTF. In DNA, the CDR3 is TGCGCCAGCAGCTTGGAGGGACAGGGGGACTATGGCTACACCTTC.

This clone showed up just a few times. V is TRBV25-1 and J is TRBJ1-1, with D perhaps TRBD1 (6 bases). The CDR3 has 15 residues. Trimming cost V 0 bases and J 0 bases, with 8 bases left between them. Germline lookup yields CDR1 MGHDK and CDR2 SYGVNS. As DNA, the CDR3 is TGTGCCAGCAGTGAATACGGGGGCATGAACACTGAAGCTTTCTTT. Translating gives CASSEYGGMNTEAFF. Full variable domain (rest looked up from reference TRBV25-1 and TRBJ1-1): EADIYQTPRYLVIGTGKKITLECSQTMGHDKMYWYQQDPGMELHLIHYSYGVNSTEKGDLSSESTVSRIRTEHFPLTLESARPSHTSQYLCASSEYGGMNTEAFFGQGTRLTVV.

The chain has TRBV6-5 and TRBJ1-2; D call uncertain. The V end was cut by 5 bases, the J end by 8 bases, with 15 bases between. The CDR3 covers 13 residues. Germline V CDR1 and CDR2: MNHEY, SVGAGI. The CDR3 reads CASSAVGSGGYTF. CDR3 in DNA: TGTGCCAGCAGTGCCGTGGGCTCCGGGGGCTACACCTTC.